The sample holds many counts of the clone carrying this TCR beta chain. These data come from a study of T cells in Graves' hyperthyroidism and ophthalmopathy. What was amplified from RNA transcripts were TCR beta CDR3 regions. An initial round of RT-PCR targeting the TCR CDR3 relied on the HTBI primer set. Each CDR3 protein is one row after TCRdb ran MiXCR on the multiplex PCR reads. The sample holds fewer than 300,000 distinct CDR3 sequences, 13% to 15% seen once. The V end was cut by 4 bases, the J end by 2 bases, with 9 bases between. CDR1 MDHEN and CDR2 SYDVKM come from the germline V gene. The CDR3 runs 13 residues.

The sequenced sample was blood. This chain joins TRBV28 and TRBJ2-7, with unresolved D. The TCR comes from a woman between 50 and 59 years old with Graves' hyperthyroidism that later progressed to Graves' ophthalmopathy. CDR3 nucleotides: TGTGCCAGCAGTTCCTCCGCTCCCTACGAGCAGTACTTC. Protein product: CASSSSAPYEQYF.